This T cell receptor (beta chain) emerged from a study of blood T cell repertoires in COVID-19. Study in general: Both acute and convalescent COVID-19 samples were obtained from the United States, Italy and Spain. T cells, B-cell-depleted T cells, or PBMCs provided the cDNA or gDNA that served as material.

In the original processing: Nucleated cell counts were estimated from reference gene primer amplification. Libraries were prepared by immunoSEQ multiplex PCR; TCRdb keeps only in-frame clonotypes and omits some of them. The V and J calls and clone size come from that table; D and trimming were worked out from the DNA. The sample includes approximately 280,000 clones, approximately 90% of them seen just once. What was sequenced was peripheral blood. The TCR sequence derives from a man aged 40-49 years with acute or convalescent COVID-19.

The CDR3 nucleotides read TGTGCCAGCAGTCCCTGGGGACTCTACGAGCAGTACTTC. As protein: CASSPWGLYEQYF. The rearrangement links TRBV6-5 to TRBJ2-7; possible D gene TRBD2, 6 bases. Germline V lookup: CDR1 MNHEY, CDR2 SVGAGI. V shed 5 bases and J shed 3 bases, with 11 bases lying between them. The CDR3 covers 13 residues.